The next 14 T cell receptor beta chains were all read from a single sample in a study of cytomegalovirus exposure and HLA in healthy donors. The study ran its PCR with 60 Vbeta and 13 Jbeta primers. TCRdb's table, derived via immunoSEQ multiplex PCR, lists solely in-frame clones and lacks some. Among over 50,000 clones listed, about four fifths were seen once. Sequenced sample: PBMCs. The receptors come from a man aged 35 to 55 in good health and CMV-seronegative.

This clone was seen only once. The rearrangement links TRBV10-1 to TRBJ1-4, with TRBD1 identical over 10 bases. The CDR3 has 15 amino acids. Unmatched junction bases numbered 7, after V lost 4 bases and J lost 8 bases. Germline V gives CDR1 WNHNN, CDR2 SYGVQD (reference sequence). CDR3 DNA: TGCGCCAGCAGTGCCATGACAGGGGGCACGGAAAAACTGTTTTTT. Translated, it gives CASSAMTGGTEKLFF.

The chain is built from TRBV30 and TRBJ2-3, with 12 bases that match TRBD2. The CDR3 extends over 16 amino acids. Germline V lookup: CDR1 GTSNPN, CDR2 SVGIG (reference sequence). The J segment lost 4 bases and the V segment lost 1 base, leaving 6 bases of the junction unmatched. The CDR3 reads CAWSGRGLAGADTQYF. CDR3 DNA sequence: TGTGCCTGGAGTGGACGGGGACTAGCGGGCGCAGATACGCAGTATTTT.

The gene calls are TRBV6-1 and TRBJ2-1, with D possibly matching TRBD1 (6 bases). This CDR3 region has 15 residues. Trimming took 6 bases from V and 3 from J, leaving 15 bases between them. Germline-derived CDR1 and CDR2 are MNHNS and SASEGT. The CDR3 region is CASSLGHQGYNEQFF. The CDR3 nucleotides are TGTGCCAGCAGCCTGGGACACCAAGGCTACAATGAGCAGTTCTTC.

This sequence joins TRBV7-2 and TRBJ1-2; D is possibly TRBD1 (5 bases). Trimming took 0 bases from V and 8 from J, leaving 13 bases between them. The CDR3 consists of 14 residues. CDR1 and CDR2 (germline): SGHTA, FQGNSA. The CDR3 spells CASSLARGEDGYTF. CDR3 bases: TGTGCCAGCAGCTTAGCCCGAGGGGAGGACGGCTACACCTTC. Combining the CDR3 with reference TRBV7-2 and TRBJ1-2 gives the whole variable domain GAGVSQSPSNKVTEKGKDVELRCDPISGHTALYWYRQSLGQGLEFLIYFQGNSAPDKSGLPSDRFSAERTGGSVSTLTIQRTQQEDSAVYLCASSLARGEDGYTFGSGTRLTVV.

The chain employs TRBV6-5 and TRBJ1-2; 10 bases fit TRBD1. Germline lookup yields CDR1 MNHEY and CDR2 SVGAGI. The CDR3 consists of 14 residues. Trimming took 7 bases from V and 7 from J; bases not matched to a gene: 9. The CDR3 region has the DNA TGTGCCAGCACCAAGGGACAGGGGAGAGGTGGCTACACCTTC. It is translated as CASTKGQGRGGYTF.

The V and J genes are TRBV18 and TRBJ1-1, with D maybe TRBD1 (5 bases). Germline assignment: CDR1 KGHSH and CDR2 LQKENI. The V and J ends lost 6 bases and 2 bases respectively, with 16 bases between them. The CDR3 contains 15 residues. The CDR3 is CASSPLPGTNTEAFF. The CDR3 nucleotides are TGTGCCAGCTCTCCGCTACCAGGGACTAACACTGAAGCTTTCTTT.

The chain is built from TRBV11-2 and TRBJ1-1; perhaps TRBD1 as D (6 bases). Germline V gives CDR1 SGHAT, CDR2 FQNNGV. V was clipped by 1 base and J by 5 bases, with 11 bases between them. The CDR3 is made up of 14 amino acids. DNA of the CDR3: TGTGCCAGCAGCTTAGCAGGGGTGGGTACTGAAGCTTTCTTT. Amino acid sequence: CASSLAGVGTEAFF. Based on the CDR3 plus reference TRBV11-2 and TRBJ1-1, the full variable domain is EAGVAQSPRYKIIEKRQSVAFWCNPISGHATLYWYQQILGQGPKLLIQFQNNGVVDDSQLPKDRFSAERLKGVDSTLKIQPAKLEDSAVYLCASSLAGVGTEAFFGQGTRLTVV.

This chain uses TRBV18 with TRBJ1-2; D remains ambiguous. The CDR3 loop spans 15 amino acids. V lost 3 bases and J 4 bases, leaving 15 bases between the germline ends. The germline V gene has CDR1 KGHSH and CDR2 LQKENI. The CDR3 DNA reads as TGTGCCAGCTCACCCTTGTACCCGGAGAGCTATGGCTACACCTTC. Protein: CASSPLYPESYGYTF.

The chain has TRBV18 and TRBJ1-1, with 7 bases fitting TRBD1. Trimming at V came to 3 bases and at J to 6 bases, leaving 10 bases not matched to a gene. CDR1 and CDR2 from the germline V gene are KGHSH and LQKENI. CDR3 length: 15 amino acids. CDR3 loop: CASSPGNRGRAEAFF. The CDR3 region has the DNA TGTGCCAGCTCACCTGGGAACAGGGGAAGAGCTGAAGCTTTCTTT.

The chain employs TRBV6-6 and TRBJ1-2; no clear D gene. The V gene lost 2 bases and the J gene lost 4 bases, with 17 bases spanning the gap. The CDR3 runs 16 residues. Per germline, CDR1 MNHNY and CDR2 SVGAGI (reference sequence). The CDR3 nucleotides read TGTGCCAGCAGTTACACAATTCCCGGGGAGTTCTATGGCTACACCTTC. Translation gives CASSYTIPGEFYGYTF.

The V and J genes are TRBV19 and TRBJ1-2; weak D call: TRBD1 (5 bases). V was shortened by 8 bases and J by 3 bases, with 10 bases between the two germline ends. CDR1 LNHDA and CDR2 SQIVND come from the germline V gene (reference sequence). The length of the CDR3 is 12 residues. CDR3 in DNA: TGTGCCAGTTCGGGACTTGACTATGGCTACACCTTC. Its protein is CASSGLDYGYTF.

The chain is built from TRBV7-8 and TRBJ2-7; 11 nucleotides line up with TRBD1. Germline CDR1 is SGHVS and CDR2 is FQNEAQ. The V and J ends lost 5 bases and 4 bases, in that order; junction bases with no gene match: 10. CDR3 length: 16 residues. The CDR3 nucleotides read TGTGCCAGCAGCCTCCGGGACAGGGGGAACAAGTACGAGCAGTACTTC. Translation gives CASSLRDRGNKYEQYF. Supplemented by reference TRBV7-8 and TRBJ2-7, the full variable domain reads GAGVSQSPRYKVAKRGQDVALRCDPISGHVSLFWYQQALGQGPEFLTYFQNEAQLDKSGLPSDRFFAERPEGSVSTLKIQRTQQEDSAVYLCASSLRDRGNKYEQYFGPGTRLTVT.

The CDR3 loop reads CASSAQGIYGYTF. The CDR3 region has the DNA TGTGCCAGCAGCGCCCAGGGTATCTATGGCTACACCTTC. This chain links TRBV9 with TRBJ1-2, with D perhaps TRBD1 (5 bases). The germline V gene encodes CDR1 SGDLS and CDR2 YYNGEE. V was pared by 3 bases and J by 4 bases, with 10 bases between. CDR3 length: 13 residues.

This chain connects TRBV11-3 to TRBJ2-1; D gene uncertain. Germline CDR1 and CDR2: SGHNT and YENEEA. This CDR3 is 15 amino acids long. V was shortened by 1 base and J by 6 bases, with 13 bases between the two germline ends. CDR3 sequence reads: CASSLGQEWVNEQFF. In DNA form, the CDR3 reads TGTGCCAGCAGCTTAGGCCAGGAATGGGTCAATGAGCAGTTCTTC.